These 17 T cell receptor beta chains were sequenced from one sample in a study of response to subunit inactivated influenza vaccine. MiXCR, run by TCRdb on the RT-PCR reads, gives a single entry per CDR3 protein. The sample has more than 550,000 distinct CDR3 sequences, about an eighth seen once. This material consisted of PBMCs from blood, taken on the day of vaccination. The origin of the receptors is a man aged 45 to 65 who received an inactivated influenza vaccine.

This clonotype was counted ten times or more. This chain uses TRBV12-3 or TRBV12-4 with TRBJ2-7; 9 bases fit TRBD2. The junction had 6 bases not matched to a gene; V was cut back by 3 bases and J by 0 bases. The CDR3 consists of 16 residues. CDR3 amino acids: CASSLISGSSSYEQYF. The CDR3 nucleotides read TGTGCCAGCAGTTTGATTAGCGGGAGTAGCTCCTACGAGCAGTACTTC.

This clonotype was observed many times. V gene TRBV7-2 combines with J gene TRBJ2-2; TRBD1 matches 8 bases. V lost 5 bases to trimming and J lost 5 bases; unmatched junction nucleotides: 7. The CDR3 is 15 residues long. Germline values: CDR1 SGHTA, CDR2 FQGNSA. Written as DNA, the CDR3 is TGTGCCAGCAGCCCAGGGACAGGACATACCGGGGAGCTGTTTTTT. This gives the protein CASSPGTGHTGELFF.

This clonotype was counted only a few times. V usage is TRBV20-1 and J usage is TRBJ2-7; D is uncertain. CDR3 size: 13 residues. The germline V gene encodes CDR1 DFQATT and CDR2 SNEGSKA (reference sequence). V was pared by 0 bases and J by 0 bases, with 6 bases between. CDR3 bases: TGCAGTGCTAGAGACCCTAGCTCCTACGAGCAGTACTTC. The encoded protein is CSARDPSSYEQYF.

The V gene is TRBV10-2, the J gene TRBJ1-2; 10 bases are shared with TRBD1. This CDR3 contains 13 residues. Germline values: CDR1 WSHSY, CDR2 SAAADI. The V segment lost 6 bases and the J segment 3 bases; nucleotides outside the gene matches: 1. CDR3 amino acids: CASRDRGDYGYTF. The CDR3 DNA sequence: TGCGCCAGCAGGGACAGGGGGGACTATGGCTACACCTTC.

This clonotype was seen only a few times. This chain's CDR3 is CASSWSKVEGYTF. CDR3 nucleotide sequence: TGTGCCAGCAGTTGGTCTAAGGTAGAAGGCTACACCTTC. This chain joins TRBV12-3 or TRBV12-4 and TRBJ1-2; D gene uncertain. Trimming removed 4 bases from V and 8 bases from J, with 14 bases in between. The CDR3 is 13 residues long.

The rearrangement joins TRBV12-3 or TRBV12-4 to TRBJ1-5; no reliable D call. This CDR3 is 13 amino acids long. The V end lost 6 bases, the J end lost 6 bases, and 12 bases lay between the germline ends. CDR3 sequence reads: CASSGQEFQPQHF. As DNA, the CDR3 is TGTGCCAGCAGCGGGCAGGAGTTTCAGCCCCAGCATTTT.

This chain uses TRBV4-3 with TRBJ2-2, with D unclear. V lost 4 bases, J lost 4 bases, and 13 bases lay in between. The CDR3 consists of 15 residues. CDR1 and CDR2 (germline): LGHNA, YSLEER. The CDR3 is CASSPVALSTGELFF. CDR3 DNA sequence: TGCGCCAGCAGCCCAGTAGCCCTGAGCACCGGGGAGCTGTTTTTT.

V gene TRBV28 combines with J gene TRBJ2-1; unclear D gene. Between the trimmed V and J ends, which lost 5 bases and 0 bases, there was a span of 14 bases. Germline CDR1 and CDR2: MDHEN and SYDVKM. The CDR3 runs to 16 residues. This chain's CDR3 is CASSPPLKSSYNEQFF. As DNA, the CDR3 is TGTGCCAGCAGTCCCCCCCTCAAAAGCTCCTACAATGAGCAGTTCTTC.

The J gene is TRBJ2-2, the V gene TRBV7-6, with TRBD2 identical over 11 bases. Trimming at V came to 2 bases and at J to 3 bases, leaving 8 bases not matched to a gene. This CDR3 has 18 amino acids. Germline CDR1 SGHVS, CDR2 FNYEAQ. The CDR3 protein is CASSLYSGTSGYTGELFF. Written as DNA, the CDR3 is TGTGCCAGCAGCTTATACTCCGGGACTAGCGGCTACACCGGGGAGCTGTTTTTT. Supplemented by reference TRBV7-6 and TRBJ2-2, the full variable domain reads GAGVSQSPRYKVTKRGQDVALRCDPISGHVSLYWYRQALGQGPEFLTYFNYEAQQDKSGLPNDRFSAERPEGSISTLTIQRTEQRDSAMYRCASSLYSGTSGYTGELFFGEGSRLTVL.

The chain links TRBV28 to TRBJ1-6, with D possibly matching TRBD1 (6 bases). The CDR3 spans 18 residues. Germline loops: CDR1 MDHEN, CDR2 SYDVKM. Trimming removed 5 bases at V and 7 bases at J, with 24 bases between. The CDR3 DNA is TGTGCCAGCAGTATCCTTAACTTGACAGGAATCGCAAATTCACCCCTCCACTTT. Residues: CASSILNLTGIANSPLHF.

This clonotype was counted ten times or more. In nucleotides, the CDR3 is TGCAGTGTCTCACAGGGCTCCTACGAGCAGTACTTC. This sequence encodes CSVSQGSYEQYF. V and J are TRBV20-1 and TRBJ2-7; D possibly corresponds to TRBD1 (6 bases). Per the germline V gene, CDR1 is DFQATT and CDR2 is SNEGSKA (reference sequence). This CDR3 spans 12 amino acids. The V end was cut by 7 bases, the J end by 0 bases, with 10 bases between.

The chain employs TRBV15 and TRBJ2-3; D gene unclear. Germline V gives CDR1 LNHNV, CDR2 YYDKDF (reference sequence). This CDR3 spans 13 amino acids. V dropped 0 bases and J dropped 2 bases, with 3 bases sitting between them. The DNA for the CDR3 is TGTGCCACCAGCAGAGATAACACAGATACGCAGTATTTT. This encodes CATSRDNTDTQYF.

This clonotype has at least ten counts. The chain is built from TRBV12-3 or TRBV12-4 and TRBJ2-1; D call uncertain. With 6 bases removed from V and 4 bases from J, the gap between germline ends came to 10 bases. CDR3 length: 13 amino acids. For the CDR3, the DNA is TGTGCCAGCAGCCCCCCAGGTTACAATGAGCAGTTCTTC. It translates to CASSPPGYNEQFF.

This chain uses TRBV12-3 or TRBV12-4 with TRBJ1-5, with D hard to call. The CDR3 loop spans 14 amino acids. V lost 2 bases and J 4 bases, leaving 9 bases between the germline ends. The CDR3 DNA follows: TGTGCCAGCAGTTTATACGGAGAGAATCAGCCCCAGCATTTT. This gives the protein CASSLYGENQPQHF.

This clonotype turned up a few times. This sequence joins TRBV18 and TRBJ2-5; D may match TRBD1 or TRBD2 (5 bases each). Trimming removed 1 base at V and 2 bases at J, with 14 bases between. The length of the CDR3 is 16 residues. From germline, CDR1 is KGHSH and CDR2 LQKENI. The CDR3 nucleotides are TGTGCCAGCTCACCACTTGTGTCTGAGGGGCAAGAGACCCAGTACTTC. This codes for CASSPLVSEGQETQYF.

This clonotype appeared many times. The chain employs TRBV12-3 or TRBV12-4 and TRBJ1-2, with 8 bases matching TRBD1. The length of the CDR3 is 15 residues. Trimming at V came to 2 bases and at J to 4 bases, leaving 6 bases not matched to a gene. In DNA form, the CDR3 reads TGTGCCAGCAGTTTATGGGACAGGACCTTCTATGGCTACACCTTC. Protein sequence: CASSLWDRTFYGYTF.

The rearrangement joins TRBV5-1 to TRBJ2-7; 12 bases fit TRBD2. Trimming removed 4 bases from V and 2 bases from J; junction bases left unmatched: 10. This CDR3 region has 17 residues. Germline V gene data show CDR1 as SGHRS and CDR2 as YFSETQ. The CDR3 reads CASSRTSGITGPYEQYF. The DNA for the CDR3 is TGCGCCAGCAGCAGGACTAGCGGGATTACAGGCCCCTACGAGCAGTACTTC.